This T cell receptor beta chain emerged from a study of spatial heterogeneity in lung cancer (dated by TCRdb to about 2019). Notes on the research overall: Beta-chain transcripts were consistently detected in greater numbers than alpha-chain transcripts, which likely reflected higher beta-chain transcript abundance. In tumor regions, TCR transcript counts showed a strong correlation with a T cell transcriptional module score from matched bulk RNA-seq. In the raw uncorrected reads, each unique combination of TCR and UMI appeared more than ten times on average. The study quantitatively compared TCR alpha and beta repertoires across multiple tumor regions, matched nontumor lung and blood in non-small cell lung cancer. Nonsynonymous mutation counts, determined by whole-exome sequencing of tumor tissue, were related to TCR repertoire features. At surgery, both alpha and beta chains were TCR-sequenced in some 220 tumor regions, fewer than 65 matched nontumor lung samples and 56 PBMC samples. Study-level results and caveats: A correlation was observed between the number of expanded intratumoral alpha and beta TCRs and the tumor nonsynonymous mutation count. Counts of ubiquitous and regional expanded TCRs correlated with counts of ubiquitous and regional nonsynonymous mutations, respectively. Confirming at a functional level the hypothesis that regional TCRs recognize regional mutations was considered to require additional single-cell paired TCR alpha and beta sequencing. TCR-seq coverage of tumor T cells was estimated at only around 6.7% for alpha chains and around 14% for beta chains.

The method behind the library was 5' RACE. The listed sequencing device is NextSeq 500. To allow correction of PCR and sequencing errors, the TCR library protocol tagged every TCR cDNA molecule with a unique molecular identifier. In the original analysis: TCR identification, UMI-based error correction and CDR3 extraction were all carried out with Decombinator tools. Expanded TCRs were defined as those above a frequency of 2 per 1,000, corresponding to the top 1% of the tumor frequency distribution. Expanded tumor TCRs statistically deemed absent (corrected P<0.05) from at least one tumor region were classed as regional, and all other expanded tumor TCRs were classed as ubiquitous. Each repertoire was subsampled 100 times to 5,000 TCRs, after which Renyi diversity was computed with the R vegan package. CDR3 similarity networks were built from amino acid triplet string-kernel similarity, with CDR3s being connected when pairwise similarity was above 0.82. TCRdb passed the public sequencing reads through fastp at Q25 and MiXCR, retaining productive beta sequences. Each entry merges the rows of one CDR3 protein and shows their most common DNA and genes. The V and J calls and clone size are TCRdb's, not the authors'. Across this sample there are roughly 6,000 distinct CDR3 sequences, with more than 13% seen only once. 10% of the sample rests with the top ten.

Sample time point, as interpreted from the label and publication: sample taken at primary tumor resection. Donors were 72 patients with early-stage, untreated non-small cell lung cancer from the lung TRACERx cohort. TCR sequencing used whole RNA extracted from tumor and nontumor lung tissue, or from cryopreserved PBMC samples, without cell sorting. Only patients for whom sufficient RNA was available from at least two tumor regions were selected for TCR sequencing. A lung pathologist reviewed the tumor and adjacent nontumor lung specimens before the specimens were selected. CDR1 and CDR2 are drawn from the germline V gene: KGHSY, FQNENV. Trimming removed 4 bases from V and 0 bases from J, leaving 6 bases between the germline ends. Including cysteine and phenylalanine, the CDR3 has 14 amino acids. Only the CDR3 region is kept as DNA, spanning 42 bases read in frame from base 1. This clonotype is characterized as medium-sized (0.01 to 0.1%). The antigen this receptor binds is unknown. No base quality information exists; no much larger clone differs at one position. Within a library made for alpha chains, this beta chain is off target, and its count is uninformative.

This material consisted of lung tumor tissue, taken at surgery. The sequence links TRBV16 to TRBJ1-4; the D gene cannot be resolved reliably. This sequence originates from a male donor with early-stage non-small cell lung cancer. The CDR3 amino acid sequence is: CASSRDATNEKLFF. The nucleotide sequence is given as TGTGCCAGCAGCCGAGATGCAACTAATGAAAAACTGTTTTTT.